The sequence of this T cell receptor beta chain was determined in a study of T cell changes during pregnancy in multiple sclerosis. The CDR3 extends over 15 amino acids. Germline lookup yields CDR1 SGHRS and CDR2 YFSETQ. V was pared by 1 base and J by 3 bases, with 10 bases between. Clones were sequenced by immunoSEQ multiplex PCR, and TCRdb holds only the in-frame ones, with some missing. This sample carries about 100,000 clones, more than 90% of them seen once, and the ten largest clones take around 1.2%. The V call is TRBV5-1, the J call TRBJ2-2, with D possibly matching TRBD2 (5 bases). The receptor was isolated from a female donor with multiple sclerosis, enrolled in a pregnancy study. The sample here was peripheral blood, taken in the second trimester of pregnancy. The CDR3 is CASSLREMDTGELFF. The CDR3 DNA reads TGCGCCAGCAGCTTGAGGGAGATGGACACCGGGGAGCTGTTTTTT.